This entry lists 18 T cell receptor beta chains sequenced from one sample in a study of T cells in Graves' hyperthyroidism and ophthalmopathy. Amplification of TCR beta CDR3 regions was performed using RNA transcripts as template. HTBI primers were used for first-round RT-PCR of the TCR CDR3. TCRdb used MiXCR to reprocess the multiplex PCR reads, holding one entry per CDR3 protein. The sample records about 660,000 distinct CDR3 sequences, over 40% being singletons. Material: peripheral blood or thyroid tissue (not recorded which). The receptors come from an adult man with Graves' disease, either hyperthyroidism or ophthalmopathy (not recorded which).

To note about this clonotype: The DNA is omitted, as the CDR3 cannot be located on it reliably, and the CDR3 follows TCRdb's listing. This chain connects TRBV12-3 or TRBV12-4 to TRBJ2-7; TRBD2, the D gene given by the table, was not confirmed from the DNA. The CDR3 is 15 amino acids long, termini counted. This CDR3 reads CASSFVPAGGNEQYF.

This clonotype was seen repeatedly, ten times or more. The CDR3 DNA sequence: TGTGCCAGCAGCTTAGACAGGGCGACCTACGAGCAGTACTTC. This sequence encodes CASSLDRATYEQYF. This chain connects TRBV7-2 to TRBJ2-7; a weak D match, TRBD1 (6 bases). Germline lookup yields CDR1 SGHTA and CDR2 FQGNSA. This CDR3 is 14 amino acids long. V was pared by 1 base and J by 2 bases, with 9 bases between.

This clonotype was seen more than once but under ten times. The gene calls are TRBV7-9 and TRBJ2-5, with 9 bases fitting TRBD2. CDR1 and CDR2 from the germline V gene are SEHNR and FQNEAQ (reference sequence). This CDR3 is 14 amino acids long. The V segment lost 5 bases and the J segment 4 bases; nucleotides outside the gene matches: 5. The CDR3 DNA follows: TGTGCCAGCAGCCCTGGACTAGCGAGAGAGACCCAGTACTTC. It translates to CASSPGLARETQYF.

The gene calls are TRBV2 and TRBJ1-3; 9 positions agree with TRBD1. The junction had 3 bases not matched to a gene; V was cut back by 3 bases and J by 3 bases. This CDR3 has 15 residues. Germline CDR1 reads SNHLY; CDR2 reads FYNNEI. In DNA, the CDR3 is TGTGCCAGCAGTGAGGACAGGGGATATGGAAACACCATATATTTT. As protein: CASSEDRGYGNTIYF.

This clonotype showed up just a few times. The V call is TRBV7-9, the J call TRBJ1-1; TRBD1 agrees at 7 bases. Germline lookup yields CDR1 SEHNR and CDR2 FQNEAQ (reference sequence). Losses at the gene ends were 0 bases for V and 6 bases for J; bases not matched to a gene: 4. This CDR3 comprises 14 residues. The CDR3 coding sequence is TGTGCCAGCAGCTTAGCGTGGGGGACAGCTGAAGCTTTCTTT. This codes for CASSLAWGTAEAFF.

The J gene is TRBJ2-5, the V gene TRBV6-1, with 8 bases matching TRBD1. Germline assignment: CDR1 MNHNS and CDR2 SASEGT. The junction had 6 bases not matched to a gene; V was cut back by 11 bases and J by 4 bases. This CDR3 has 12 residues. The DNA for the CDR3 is TGTGCCTGCCAGGGGGCGGGAGAGACCCAGTACTTC. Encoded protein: CACQGAGETQYF.

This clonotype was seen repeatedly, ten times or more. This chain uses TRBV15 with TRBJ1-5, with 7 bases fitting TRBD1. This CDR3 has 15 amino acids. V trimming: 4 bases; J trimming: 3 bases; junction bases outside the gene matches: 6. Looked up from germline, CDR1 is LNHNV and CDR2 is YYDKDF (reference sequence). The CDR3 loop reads CATSKDRSPNQPQHF. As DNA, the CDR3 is TGTGCCACCAGCAAGGACAGGTCCCCCAATCAGCCCCAGCATTTT. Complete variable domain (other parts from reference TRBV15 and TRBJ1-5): DAMVIQNPRYQVTQFGKPVTLSCSQTLNHNVMYWYQQKSSQAPKLLFHYYDKDFNNEADTPDNFQSRRPNTSFCFLDIRSPGLGDTAMYLCATSKDRSPNQPQHFGDGTRLSIL.

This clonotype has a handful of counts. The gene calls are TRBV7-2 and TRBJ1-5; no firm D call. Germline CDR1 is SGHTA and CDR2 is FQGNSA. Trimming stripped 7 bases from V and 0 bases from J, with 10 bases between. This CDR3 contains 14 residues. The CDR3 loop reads CASNDVYSNQPQHF. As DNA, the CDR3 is TGTGCCAGCAACGACGTCTATAGCAATCAGCCCCAGCATTTT.

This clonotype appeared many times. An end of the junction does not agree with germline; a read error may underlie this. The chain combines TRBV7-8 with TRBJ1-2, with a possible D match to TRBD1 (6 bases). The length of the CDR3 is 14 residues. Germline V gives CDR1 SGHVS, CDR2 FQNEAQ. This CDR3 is CASSPTDSTYGYTF. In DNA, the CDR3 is TGCGCCAGCAGCCCGACGGACAGCACCTATGGCTACACCTTC.

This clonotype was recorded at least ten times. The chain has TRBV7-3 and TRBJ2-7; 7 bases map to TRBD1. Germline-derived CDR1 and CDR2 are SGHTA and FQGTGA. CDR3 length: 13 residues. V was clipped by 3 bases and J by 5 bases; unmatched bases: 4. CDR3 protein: CASSLDRRNEQYF. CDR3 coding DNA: TGTGCCAGCAGCTTGGACAGGAGGAACGAGCAGTACTTC.

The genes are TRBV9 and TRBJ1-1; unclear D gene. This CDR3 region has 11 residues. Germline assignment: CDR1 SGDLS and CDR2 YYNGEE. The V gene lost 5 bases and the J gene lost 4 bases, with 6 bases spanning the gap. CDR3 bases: TGTGCCAGCAGGTCGGTCACTGAAGCTTTCTTT. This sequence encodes CASRSVTEAFF.

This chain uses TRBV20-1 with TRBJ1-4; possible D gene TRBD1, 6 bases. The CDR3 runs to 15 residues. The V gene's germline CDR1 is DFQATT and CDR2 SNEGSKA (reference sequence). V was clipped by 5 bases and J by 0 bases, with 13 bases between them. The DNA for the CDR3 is TGCAGTGCTGACAACAGGGATCCAACTAATGAAAAACTGTTTTTT. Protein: CSADNRDPTNEKLFF.

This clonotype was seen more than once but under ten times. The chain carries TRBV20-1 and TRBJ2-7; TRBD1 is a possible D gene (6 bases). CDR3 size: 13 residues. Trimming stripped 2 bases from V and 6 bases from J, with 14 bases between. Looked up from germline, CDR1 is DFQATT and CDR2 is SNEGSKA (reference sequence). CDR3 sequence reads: CSARSRGNFEQYF. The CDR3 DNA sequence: TGCAGTGCTAGATCCAGGGGAAATTTCGAGCAGTACTTC.

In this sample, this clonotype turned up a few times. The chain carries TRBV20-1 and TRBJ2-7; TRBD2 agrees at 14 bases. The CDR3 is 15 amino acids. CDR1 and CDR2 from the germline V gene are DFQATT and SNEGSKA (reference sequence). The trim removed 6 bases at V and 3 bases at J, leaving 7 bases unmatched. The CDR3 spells CSASGLAGAIYEQYF. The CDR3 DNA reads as TGCAGTGCCTCGGGACTAGCGGGGGCAATCTACGAGCAGTACTTC.

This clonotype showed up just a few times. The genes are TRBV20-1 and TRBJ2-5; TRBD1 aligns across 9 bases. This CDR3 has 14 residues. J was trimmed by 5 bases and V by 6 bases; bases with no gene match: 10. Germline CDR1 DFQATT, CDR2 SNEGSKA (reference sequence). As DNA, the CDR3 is TGCAGTGCCAAAGGACAGGGGTGGATGGAGACCCAGTACTTC. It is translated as CSAKGQGWMETQYF.

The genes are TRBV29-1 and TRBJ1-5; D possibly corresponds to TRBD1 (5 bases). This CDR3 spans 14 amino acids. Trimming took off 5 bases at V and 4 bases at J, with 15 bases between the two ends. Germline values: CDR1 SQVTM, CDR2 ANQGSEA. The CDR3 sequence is CSVFRDGGNQPQHF. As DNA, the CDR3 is TGCAGCGTTTTCCGGGACGGTGGTAATCAGCCCCAGCATTTT.

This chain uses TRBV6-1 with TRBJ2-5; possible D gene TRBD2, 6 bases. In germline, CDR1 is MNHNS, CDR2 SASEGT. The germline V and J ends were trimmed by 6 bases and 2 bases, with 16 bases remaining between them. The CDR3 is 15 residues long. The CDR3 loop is CASSRDRGIQETQYF. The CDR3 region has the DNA TGTGCCAGCAGCCGGGATCGCGGGATACAAGAGACCCAGTACTTC.

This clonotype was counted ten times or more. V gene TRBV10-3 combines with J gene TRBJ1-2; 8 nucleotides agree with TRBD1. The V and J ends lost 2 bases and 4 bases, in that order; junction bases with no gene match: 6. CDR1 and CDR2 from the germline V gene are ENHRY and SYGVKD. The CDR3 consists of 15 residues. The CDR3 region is CAISEDRGLTYGYTF. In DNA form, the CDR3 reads TGTGCCATCAGTGAGGACAGGGGCCTTACCTATGGCTACACCTTC.